A single sample is the source of the 27 T cell receptor beta chains below, sequenced in a study of cytomegalovirus exposure and HLA in healthy donors. 60 Vbeta and 13 Jbeta primers were used in PCR. The method was immunoSEQ multiplex PCR; TCRdb's version includes in-frame clones alone and lacks a portion of them. The sample lists over 150,000 clones; over 65% were seen once. What was sequenced was PBMCs. These receptors came from a boy between 2 and 10 years old in good health and CMV-seronegative.

The chain joins TRBV9 to TRBJ2-7; D gene unclear. V was clipped by 0 bases and J by 3 bases, with 13 bases between them. Looked up from germline, CDR1 is SGDLS and CDR2 is YYNGEE. The CDR3 totals 15 residues. The CDR3 DNA sequence: TGTGCCAGCAGCGTAGGAGTGGGCATGGTCTACGAGCAGTACTTC. This translates into CASSVGVGMVYEQYF.

The chain employs TRBV5-1 and TRBJ2-5; 10 bases agree with TRBD2. Germline V lookup: CDR1 SGHRS, CDR2 YFSETQ. J was trimmed by 2 bases and V by 0 bases; bases with no gene match: 4. The CDR3 runs to 16 residues. CDR3 nucleotide sequence: TGCGCCAGCAGCTTGGGTAGCGGGGGGAGGCAAGAGACCCAGTACTTC. Protein product: CASSLGSGGRQETQYF. The whole variable domain, remainder taken from reference TRBV5-1 and TRBJ2-5, is KAGVTQTPRYLIKTRGQQVTLSCSPISGHRSVSWYQQTPGQGLQFLFEYFSETQRNKGNFPGRFSGRQFSNSRSEMNVSTLELGDSALYLCASSLGSGGRQETQYFGPGTRLLVL.

In DNA form, the CDR3 reads TGTGCCAGCAGCGGCCGACAGGGAACCTACGAGCAGTACTTC. This sequence encodes CASSGRQGTYEQYF. This rearrangement joins TRBV5-4 to TRBJ2-7, with 7 bases aligning to TRBD1. Germline V lookup: CDR1 SGHNT, CDR2 YYREEE (reference sequence). The V segment lost 4 bases and the J segment 2 bases; nucleotides outside the gene matches: 6. The CDR3 length is 14 residues.

The gene calls are TRBV11-2 and TRBJ2-7; D might be TRBD1 (6 bases). V lost 5 bases and J lost 4, with 15 bases in between. The CDR3 runs to 14 residues. Germline lookup yields CDR1 SGHAT and CDR2 FQNNGV. This chain's CDR3 is CASSPIGTPYEQYF. The CDR3 coding sequence is TGTGCCAGCAGCCCCATCGGGACACCATACGAGCAGTACTTC.

The count of this clone is one. The genes are TRBV15 and TRBJ1-1; D uncertain. Trimming pared 2 bases from V and 0 bases from J, leaving 4 bases between. The CDR3 totals 13 residues. The germline V gene has CDR1 LNHNV and CDR2 YYDKDF (reference sequence). The CDR3 protein is CATSRQLNTEAFF. In DNA form, the CDR3 reads TGTGCCACCAGCAGACAGTTGAACACTGAAGCTTTCTTT.

The chain is built from TRBV13 and TRBJ2-3; the D is unclear. The CDR3 sequence is 13 residues long. Trimming cost V 5 bases and J 4 bases, with 10 bases left between them. In germline, CDR1 is PRHDT, CDR2 FYEKMQ (reference sequence). The CDR3 spells CASSPPAADTQYF. DNA for the CDR3: TGTGCCAGCAGCCCTCCGGCGGCAGATACGCAGTATTTT. The full variable domain, rest sourced from reference TRBV13 and TRBJ2-3, is AAGVIQSPRHLIKEKRETATLKCYPIPRHDTVYWYQQGPGQDPQFLISFYEKMQSDKGSIPDRFSAQQFSDYHSELNMSSLELGDSALYFCASSPPAADTQYFGPGTRLTVL.

In its sample, this clone was seen once. The V gene is TRBV7-2, the J gene TRBJ2-1, with 7 bases lining up with TRBD1. The junction had 4 bases not matched to a gene; V was cut back by 4 bases and J by 4 bases. The V gene's germline CDR1 is SGHTA and CDR2 FQGNSA. The CDR3 runs to 14 residues. As DNA, the CDR3 is TGTGCCAGCAGCTCTGACAGGGCTTACAATGAGCAGTTCTTC. Its translation: CASSSDRAYNEQFF.

The genes are TRBV5-4 and TRBJ1-2; D is perhaps TRBD1 (6 bases). CDR1 is SGHNT and CDR2 is YYREEE in the germline V gene (reference sequence). The CDR3 length is 15 residues. V lost 4 bases, J lost 2 bases, and 15 bases lay in between. For the CDR3, the DNA is TGTGCCAGCAGCACAGATAGGACAGACAACTATGGCTACACCTTC. Protein sequence: CASSTDRTDNYGYTF.

The rearrangement joins TRBV4-3 to TRBJ1-1; 9 positions match TRBD1. Trimming took 0 bases from V and 9 from J; bases not matched to a gene: 8. The CDR3 is 15 residues long. In germline, CDR1 is LGHNA, CDR2 YSLEER. CDR3 nucleotide sequence: TGCGCCAGCAGCCAAGACGTACCGGGACAGGGTAAAGCTTTCTTT. Amino acids: CASSQDVPGQGKAFF.

The chain combines TRBV23-1 with TRBJ1-6; possible D gene TRBD1, 5 bases. TRBV23-1 is filed as an ORF, its function uncertain. The CDR3 is 12 amino acids. Trimming took 9 bases from V and 10 from J, leaving 13 bases between them. Here the CDR3 reads CARIQGESPLHF. CDR3 coding DNA: TGCGCCAGGATTCAGGGCGAATCACCCCTCCACTTT.

The rearrangement links TRBV15 to TRBJ1-4, with TRBD1 as a possible D gene (5 bases). V dropped 7 bases and J dropped 10 bases, with 28 bases sitting between them. Germline values: CDR1 LNHNV, CDR2 YYDKDF (reference sequence). The CDR3 sequence is 17 residues long. Here the CDR3 reads CATTTLYPGDLYGKLFF. CDR3 in DNA: TGTGCCACCACTACACTCTATCCGGGGGATCTTTATGGAAAACTGTTTTTT.

V usage is TRBV5-4 and J usage is TRBJ2-5, with 10 nucleotides matching TRBD1. TRBJ2-7 matches the DNA end more closely, so the J call is doubtful. The CDR3 contains 16 residues. Germline assignment: CDR1 SGHNT and CDR2 YYREEE (reference sequence). The CDR3 nucleotides are TGTGCCAGCAGCAGTCGACAGGGGGCCACGCCCTACGAGCAGTACTTC. Its protein is CASSSRQGATPYEQYF.

The chain employs TRBV5-6 and TRBJ1-1, with TRBD1 matching 9 bases. V dropped 4 bases and J dropped 6; count of bases not matched to a gene: 4. The germline V gene encodes CDR1 SGHDT and CDR2 YYEEEE. This CDR3 contains 13 residues. DNA for the CDR3: TGTGCCAGCAGCGGAACAGGGGGCCCTGAAGCTTTCTTT. The encoded protein is CASSGTGGPEAFF.

The chain employs TRBV7-6 and TRBJ1-3; D call uncertain. Germline CDR1 SGHVS, CDR2 FNYEAQ. The CDR3 is 17 residues long. Trimming removed 4 bases from V and 1 base from J, with 17 bases in between. The CDR3 DNA follows: TGTGCCAGCAGCTCAGCCGCCTCCGGAGTTTCTGGAAACACCATATATTTT. Protein: CASSSAASGVSGNTIYF.

The chain is built from TRBV2 and TRBJ2-1; the D gene is possibly TRBD2 (5 bases). Trimming stripped 7 bases from V and 13 bases from J, with 14 bases between. CDR1 SNHLY and CDR2 FYNNEI come from the germline V gene. The CDR3 loop spans 11 amino acids. CDR3 DNA sequence: TGTGCCAGCATAGGAGGAGTTGACCAGTTCTTC. Translated, it gives CASIGGVDQFF.

This clone came up once. The chain has TRBV7-9 and TRBJ2-3; D uncertain. Germline V CDR1 and CDR2: SEHNR, FQNEAQ (reference sequence). Trimming took 3 bases from V and 5 from J, leaving 3 bases between them. CDR3 length: 11 amino acids. The CDR3 DNA sequence: TGTGCCAGCAGCTTCCTAGATACGCAGTATTTT. Translation: CASSFLDTQYF.

This clone was recorded a few times. V gene TRBV13 combines with J gene TRBJ1-2; D may be TRBD1 (5 bases). Germline CDR1 and CDR2: PRHDT and FYEKMQ (reference sequence). The V and J ends lost 3 bases and 4 bases respectively, with 12 bases between them. The CDR3 loop spans 14 amino acids. CDR3 nucleotides: TGTGCCAGCAGCTTTCGTGGTGGGGCCTATGGCTACACCTTC. It specifies CASSFRGGAYGYTF.

The chain couples TRBV4-1 to TRBJ2-2; 9 bases are shared with TRBD1. CDR1 MGHRA and CDR2 YSYEKL come from the germline V gene. The CDR3 is 15 amino acids. Losses at the gene ends were 4 bases for V and 3 bases for J; bases not matched to a gene: 3. CDR3 nucleotide sequence: TGCGCCAGCAGCCTGGGACAGGGAGACACCGGGGAGCTGTTTTTT. Translating gives CASSLGQGDTGELFF.

The CDR3 here is CASSLTVSYEQYF. CDR3 bases: TGTGCCAGCAGTTTGACAGTTTCCTACGAGCAGTACTTC. The rearrangement joins TRBV28 to TRBJ2-7, with D perhaps matching TRBD1 (5 bases). CDR3 length: 13 amino acids. The ends were cut back, 3 bases at V and 1 base at J, with 7 bases in the middle. CDR1 MDHEN and CDR2 SYDVKM come from the germline V gene.

The chain recombines TRBV7-6 with TRBJ2-3; TRBD2 matches at 8 bases. V lost 1 base to trimming and J lost 6 bases; unmatched junction nucleotides: 9. The CDR3 covers 16 residues. Germline CDR1 and CDR2: SGHVS and FNYEAQ. CDR3 nucleotide sequence: TGTGCCAGCAGCTTAGGTGGTAGCGGGACGTTGGATACGCAGTATTTT. This translates into CASSLGGSGTLDTQYF.

The rearrangement links TRBV19 to TRBJ2-3, with 10 bases identical to TRBD2. V was pared by 6 bases and J by 7 bases, with 10 bases of the junction left unmatched. Per germline, CDR1 LNHDA and CDR2 SQIVND (reference sequence). This CDR3 spans 15 amino acids. The CDR3 bases are TGTGCCAGTAGCAACCTCGGGACTAGCGTATATACGCAGTATTTT. It is translated as CASSNLGTSVYTQYF.

This chain uses TRBV7-9 with TRBJ2-1; D remains unclear. Per the germline V gene, CDR1 is SEHNR and CDR2 is FQNEAQ (reference sequence). This CDR3 contains 17 residues. V dropped 0 bases and J dropped 4 bases, with 16 bases sitting between them. The CDR3 coding sequence is TGTGCCAGCAGCTTAGCTAGATCTCCTTCACAGTACAATGAGCAGTTCTTC. Protein: CASSLARSPSQYNEQFF. The variable domain in full, with the rest retrieved from reference TRBV7-9 and TRBJ2-1, is DTGVSQNPRHKITKRGQNVTFRCDPISEHNRLYWYRQTLGQGPEFLTYFQNEAQLEKSRLLSDRFSAERPKGSFSTLEIQRTEQGDSAMYLCASSLARSPSQYNEQFFGPGTRLTVL.

This clone was recorded once. The V call is TRBV9, the J call TRBJ2-3; TRBD2 matches 8 bases. CDR1 and CDR2 from the germline V gene are SGDLS and YYNGEE. This CDR3 spans 14 amino acids. The trim removed 3 bases at V and 1 base at J, leaving 1 base unmatched. The CDR3 protein is CASSGRGGTDTQYF. In DNA, the CDR3 is TGTGCCAGCAGCGGGCGGGGGGGCACAGATACGCAGTATTTT.

V and J are TRBV6-5 and TRBJ1-5; the match to TRBD1 covers 11 bases. Germline lookup yields CDR1 MNHEY and CDR2 SVGAGI. The length of the CDR3 is 16 residues. V shed 3 bases, J shed 7 bases, and the junction held 8 bases outside the gene matches. The CDR3 DNA reads TGTGCCAGCAGTTATTCCGGGACAGGGGGTTCGCAGCCCCAGCATTTT. It translates to CASSYSGTGGSQPQHF.

This chain connects TRBV5-4 to TRBJ2-1, with 13 bases lining up with TRBD2. The trim removed 4 bases at V and 3 bases at J, leaving 7 bases unmatched. Germline V gene sequence: CDR1 SGHNT, CDR2 YYREEE (reference sequence). This CDR3 has 17 amino acids. The CDR3 sequence: CASSQTSGGNLYNEQFF. The DNA of the CDR3 is TGTGCCAGCAGCCAGACTAGCGGGGGGAACCTCTACAATGAGCAGTTCTTC.

This clone was observed a single time. CDR3 nucleotides: TGTGCCAGCTCACCTTGGACAGGGGGCGACACTGAAGCTTTCTTT. Amino acid sequence: CASSPWTGGDTEAFF. The chain employs TRBV18 and TRBJ1-1; 11 bases map to TRBD1. Per germline, CDR1 KGHSH and CDR2 LQKENI. The length of the CDR3 is 15 residues. V trimming: 3 bases; J trimming: 3 bases; junction bases outside the gene matches: 3.

This clone was recorded only once. The chain carries TRBV19 and TRBJ1-1, with TRBD1 identical over 9 bases. J gave up 0 bases and V 5 bases, and 10 bases lay outside the gene matches. Germline CDR1 and CDR2: LNHDA and SQIVND (reference sequence). CDR3 length: 17 residues. The CDR3 region has the DNA TGTGCCAGTAGTGTCCGGGACAGGGCCTTCATGAACACTGAAGCTTTCTTT. Amino acids: CASSVRDRAFMNTEAFF. The entire variable domain, with the rest obtained from reference TRBV19 and TRBJ1-1, is as follows: DGGITQSPKYLFRKEGQNVTLSCEQNLNHDAMYWYRQDPGQGLRLIYYSQIVNDFQKGDIAEGYSVSREKKESFPLTVTSAQKNPTAFYLCASSVRDRAFMNTEAFFGQGTRLTVV.